The entry that follows covers one T cell receptor (beta chain) sequence. The data derive from a study of blood T cell repertoires in COVID-19. Study-level background: Some COVID-19 samples were acute and others convalescent; all came from the United States, Italy and Spain. Sources were T cells, B-cell-depleted T cells, or PBMCs; the material itself was cDNA or gDNA.

V lost 4 bases and J lost 7; bases outside the gene matches: 4. The CDR3 is 12 amino acids. The germline gives CDR1 MNHEY, CDR2 SVGAGI. Sequenced by immunoSEQ multiplex PCR; TCRdb stores in-frame clones only, minus some. The table records approximately 100,000 clones, roughly 80% of them present only once. The TCR was taken from an older man with active or convalescent COVID-19. The chain combines TRBV6-5 with TRBJ2-7; 7 bases fit TRBD1. The sequenced sample was peripheral blood. CDR3 amino acids: CASSFSGGEQYF. In DNA, the CDR3 is TGTGCCAGCAGTTTTTCAGGGGGAGAGCAGTACTTC.